The 15 T cell receptor beta chains listed next were all sequenced from one sample in a study of regulatory T cells in long-lasting Graves disease. Assembly of TCR beta libraries relied on iRepertoire HTBI primers together with Arm-PCR of CDR3 regions. Each CDR3 protein gets one entry after TCRdb re-called the multiplex PCR reads with MiXCR. The profile shows 350,000 to 500,000 distinct CDR3 sequences, under 25% of them singletons. Sample time point: persistent/refractory GD, antithyroid drugs over 5 years with positive TRAb. PBMCs provided the RNA from which the TCR library was made. The specimen comprised peripheral blood mononuclear cells (PBMCs), sampled when the disease was refractory, from a patient treated with antithyroid drugs. The receptors derive from a female donor with Graves disease.

This rearrangement joins TRBV28 to TRBJ2-7; no definite D call. Germline V lookup: CDR1 MDHEN, CDR2 SYDVKM. The CDR3 has 11 amino acids. Trimming shortened V by 10 bases and J by 2 bases, and 9 bases separated the two germline ends. The CDR3 nucleotides are TGTGCCACCAAGAATACCTACGAGCAGTACTTC. It codes for CATKNTYEQYF.

The chain joins TRBV6-1 to TRBJ2-7; D gene ambiguous. Deletions cut 7 bases from V and 4 bases from J, with 17 bases between. Germline V gives CDR1 MNHNS, CDR2 SASEGT. The CDR3 length is 14 residues. This CDR3 reads CASTVATAEYEQYF. The CDR3 DNA sequence: TGTGCCAGCACCGTGGCGACTGCCGAATACGAGCAGTACTTC.

V and J are TRBV3-1 and TRBJ1-1, with a possible D match to TRBD1 (6 bases). CDR1 is LGHDT and CDR2 is YNNKEL in the germline V gene (reference sequence). The CDR3 totals 15 residues. V lost 0 bases, J lost 5 bases, and 13 bases lay in between. This CDR3 is CASSQDSRGWTEAFF. In DNA form, the CDR3 reads TGTGCCAGCAGCCAAGATAGCAGGGGCTGGACTGAAGCTTTCTTT.

The V gene is TRBV19, the J gene TRBJ1-6; D is undetermined. CDR3 length: 14 residues. CDR1 and CDR2 from the germline V gene are LNHDA and SQIVND (reference sequence). The V end lost 7 bases, the J end lost 9 bases, and 16 bases lay between the germline ends. CDR3 DNA: TGTGCCAGTACTAGGCGGGAAGAGGGTTCACCCCTCCACTTT. Translated: CASTRREEGSPLHF.

Notes on this clonotype: This clone may be a read error of a much larger clone one base away. The genes are TRBV5-4 and TRBJ2-7, with D hard to call. The CDR3 has 12 residues. Germline V lookup: CDR1 SGHNT, CDR2 YYREEE (reference sequence). The CDR3, as DNA: TGTGCCGGCAGCTTCTCTCAGTACGAGCAGTACTTC. Translation gives CAGSFSQYEQYF.

At least ten counts were recorded for this clonotype. The V call is TRBV28, the J call TRBJ1-1; no definite D call. The CDR3 spans 15 residues. The germline V and J ends were trimmed by 7 bases and 11 bases, with 26 bases remaining between them. Germline values: CDR1 MDHEN, CDR2 SYDVKM. In DNA, the CDR3 is TGTGCCAGCACCCGAGGAATGACGGACCCCGCCTTTGCTTTCTTT. Its protein product is CASTRGMTDPAFAFF.

This clonotype was seen at least ten times. The chain is built from TRBV2 and TRBJ2-7, with 13 bases matching TRBD2. J gave up 4 bases and V 5 bases, and 8 bases lay outside the gene matches. From germline, CDR1 is SNHLY and CDR2 FYNNEI. This CDR3 spans 16 amino acids. The CDR3 spells CASSSSGTSGKYEQYF. DNA for the CDR3: TGTGCCAGCAGTTCCTCCGGGACTAGCGGGAAATACGAGCAGTACTTC. The complete variable domain, with remaining parts taken from reference TRBV2 and TRBJ2-7, reads EPEVTQTPSHQVTQMGQEVILRCVPISNHLYFYWYRQILGQKVEFLVSFYNNEISEKSEIFDDQFSVERPDGSNFTLKIRSTKLEDSAMYFCASSSSGTSGKYEQYFGPGTRLTVT.

In regard to this clonotype: A much larger clone differs from this one at a single base, so this may be a read error. The V gene is TRBV3-1, the J gene TRBJ2-7; D may correspond to TRBD1 or TRBD2 (5 bases each). CDR3 size: 14 residues. Germline V gives CDR1 LGHDT, CDR2 YNNKEL (reference sequence). This CDR3 is CGSSQSQRDHEQYF. CDR3 bases: TGTGGCAGCAGCCAAAGTCAACGGGACCACGAGCAGTACTTC.

This clonotype has ten or more counts. The V gene is TRBV12-3 or TRBV12-4, the J gene TRBJ2-3; 7 nucleotides match TRBD2. The CDR3 has 14 amino acids. Trimming at V came to 6 bases and at J to 4 bases, leaving 7 bases not matched to a gene. The CDR3 is CASSPTSVADTQYF. CDR3 sequence (DNA): TGTGCCAGCAGCCCAACTAGCGTGGCAGATACGCAGTATTTT.

The chain links TRBV5-1 to TRBJ2-5; perhaps TRBD1 as D (6 bases). Between the trimmed V and J ends, which lost 0 bases and 2 bases, there was a span of 11 bases. This CDR3 spans 15 amino acids. The germline CDR1 and CDR2 sequences are SGHRS and YFSETQ. CDR3 DNA sequence: TGCGCCAGCAGCTTGGACGGGACACAGCAAGAGACCCAGTACTTC. Translated, it gives CASSLDGTQQETQYF.

J is TRBJ2-7 and V is TRBV7-9; 11 bases agree with TRBD2. The CDR3 length is 17 residues. Germline values: CDR1 SEHNR, CDR2 FQNEAQ (reference sequence). V lost 0 bases, J lost 2 bases, and 6 bases stayed unmatched. CDR3: CASSLAAPGLAAYEQYF. The DNA for the CDR3 is TGTGCCAGCAGCTTAGCTGCACCGGGACTAGCGGCCTACGAGCAGTACTTC.

About this clonotype itself: A read error may explain this, as a much larger clone is one base away. V and J are TRBV9 and TRBJ2-7; tentative D call: TRBD2 (5 bases). CDR1 and CDR2 (germline): SGDLS, YYNGEE. The CDR3 totals 12 residues. The CDR3 region is CASNVSSGEQYF. The CDR3 bases are TGTGCCAGCAACGTAAGTTCGGGAGAGCAGTACTTC.

In this sample, this clonotype turned up many times. The V and J genes are TRBV30 and TRBJ1-1; the D gene is possibly TRBD1 (5 bases). CDR3 length equals 13 residues. Between the trimmed V and J ends, which lost 0 bases and 6 bases, there was a span of 11 bases. Germline-derived CDR1 and CDR2 are GTSNPN and SVGIG (reference sequence). The chain's CDR3 is CAWSVWGMAEAFF. The CDR3 nucleotides are TGTGCCTGGAGTGTATGGGGGATGGCTGAAGCTTTCTTT.

The table lists this clonotype with many counts. This chain connects TRBV28 to TRBJ2-7; weak D call: TRBD1 (6 bases). Germline CDR1 is MDHEN and CDR2 is SYDVKM. Trimming stripped 8 bases from V and 1 base from J, with 12 bases between. The CDR3 consists of 13 residues. CDR3 region: CASDPGQSYEQYF. The CDR3 nucleotides are TGTGCCAGCGACCCCGGACAGTCCTACGAGCAGTACTTC. Together with reference TRBV28 and TRBJ2-7, the CDR3 gives the full variable domain: DVKVTQSSRYLVKRTGEKVFLECVQDMDHENMFWYRQDPGLGLRLIYFSYDVKMKEKGDIPEGYSVSREKKERFSLILESASTNQTSMYLCASDPGQSYEQYFGPGTRLTVT.

Many counts were recorded for this clonotype. The chain employs TRBV7-9 and TRBJ2-7; unclear D gene. Germline-derived CDR1 and CDR2 are SEHNR and FQNEAQ (reference sequence). Trimming stripped 5 bases from V and 2 bases from J, with 13 bases between. The CDR3 is made up of 14 amino acids. The CDR3 is CASSPDKKTYEQYF. The CDR3 DNA sequence: TGTGCCAGCAGCCCCGATAAAAAGACCTACGAGCAGTACTTC.